This T cell receptor (beta chain) was captured in a study of blood T cells in healthy people across ages. Study details: The template switching approach captured approximately one barcoded beta molecule for every two T cells.

Drawn from each donor were about 9 milliliters of peripheral blood. CDR1 is DFQATT, CDR2 SNEGSKA, per germline (reference sequence). V was pared by 0 bases and J by 4 bases, with 17 bases between. This CDR3 has 16 amino acids. Through a sample-barcoded 5' primer and a J-beta primer mix, a second PCR was run for 7 to 11 cycles. Each cDNA molecule was tagged by a template-switch adaptor that had 12 random nucleotides. MiXCR was run by TCRdb on the 5' RACE reads, yielding one entry per CDR3 protein. The table shows 1.5 million to 2 million distinct CDR3 sequences, with about 50% occurring only once. The clonotype was recovered from a woman aged 40 to 50 in good health. Sequencing was carried out using blood. The chain employs TRBV20-1 and TRBJ2-3; D is undetermined. DNA for the CDR3: TGCAGTGCTAGAGAGACGAGCGTTGTAACTTCAGATACGCAGTATTTT. It specifies CSARETSVVTSDTQYF.